This T cell receptor beta chain was sequenced in a study of T cells in Graves' hyperthyroidism and ophthalmopathy. RNA transcripts were the template for amplifying TCR beta CDR3 regions. The TCR CDR3 was amplified in a first-round RT-PCR using the HTBI primer set. TCRdb called the multiplex PCR reads again in MiXCR, with one record for every CDR3 protein. This table has 500,000 to 550,000 distinct CDR3 sequences, about a fifth appearing once. This clonotype has at least ten counts. Disease duration under 2 months; hyperthyroidism patients were aged 18 to 65. PBMCs were derived from around 10 ml fresh peripheral blood. V lost 6 bases to trimming and J lost 11 bases, with 19 bases between them. This CDR3 has 13 residues.

This chain uses TRBV12-3 or TRBV12-4 with TRBJ1-1; D call uncertain. The sequence came from a man younger than 35 with Graves' hyperthyroidism. Material for sequencing was blood. The CDR3 DNA reads as TGTGCCAGCAGCCCCCCCGGATATTCAGAGGCTTTCTTT. Translated, it gives CASSPPGYSEAFF.